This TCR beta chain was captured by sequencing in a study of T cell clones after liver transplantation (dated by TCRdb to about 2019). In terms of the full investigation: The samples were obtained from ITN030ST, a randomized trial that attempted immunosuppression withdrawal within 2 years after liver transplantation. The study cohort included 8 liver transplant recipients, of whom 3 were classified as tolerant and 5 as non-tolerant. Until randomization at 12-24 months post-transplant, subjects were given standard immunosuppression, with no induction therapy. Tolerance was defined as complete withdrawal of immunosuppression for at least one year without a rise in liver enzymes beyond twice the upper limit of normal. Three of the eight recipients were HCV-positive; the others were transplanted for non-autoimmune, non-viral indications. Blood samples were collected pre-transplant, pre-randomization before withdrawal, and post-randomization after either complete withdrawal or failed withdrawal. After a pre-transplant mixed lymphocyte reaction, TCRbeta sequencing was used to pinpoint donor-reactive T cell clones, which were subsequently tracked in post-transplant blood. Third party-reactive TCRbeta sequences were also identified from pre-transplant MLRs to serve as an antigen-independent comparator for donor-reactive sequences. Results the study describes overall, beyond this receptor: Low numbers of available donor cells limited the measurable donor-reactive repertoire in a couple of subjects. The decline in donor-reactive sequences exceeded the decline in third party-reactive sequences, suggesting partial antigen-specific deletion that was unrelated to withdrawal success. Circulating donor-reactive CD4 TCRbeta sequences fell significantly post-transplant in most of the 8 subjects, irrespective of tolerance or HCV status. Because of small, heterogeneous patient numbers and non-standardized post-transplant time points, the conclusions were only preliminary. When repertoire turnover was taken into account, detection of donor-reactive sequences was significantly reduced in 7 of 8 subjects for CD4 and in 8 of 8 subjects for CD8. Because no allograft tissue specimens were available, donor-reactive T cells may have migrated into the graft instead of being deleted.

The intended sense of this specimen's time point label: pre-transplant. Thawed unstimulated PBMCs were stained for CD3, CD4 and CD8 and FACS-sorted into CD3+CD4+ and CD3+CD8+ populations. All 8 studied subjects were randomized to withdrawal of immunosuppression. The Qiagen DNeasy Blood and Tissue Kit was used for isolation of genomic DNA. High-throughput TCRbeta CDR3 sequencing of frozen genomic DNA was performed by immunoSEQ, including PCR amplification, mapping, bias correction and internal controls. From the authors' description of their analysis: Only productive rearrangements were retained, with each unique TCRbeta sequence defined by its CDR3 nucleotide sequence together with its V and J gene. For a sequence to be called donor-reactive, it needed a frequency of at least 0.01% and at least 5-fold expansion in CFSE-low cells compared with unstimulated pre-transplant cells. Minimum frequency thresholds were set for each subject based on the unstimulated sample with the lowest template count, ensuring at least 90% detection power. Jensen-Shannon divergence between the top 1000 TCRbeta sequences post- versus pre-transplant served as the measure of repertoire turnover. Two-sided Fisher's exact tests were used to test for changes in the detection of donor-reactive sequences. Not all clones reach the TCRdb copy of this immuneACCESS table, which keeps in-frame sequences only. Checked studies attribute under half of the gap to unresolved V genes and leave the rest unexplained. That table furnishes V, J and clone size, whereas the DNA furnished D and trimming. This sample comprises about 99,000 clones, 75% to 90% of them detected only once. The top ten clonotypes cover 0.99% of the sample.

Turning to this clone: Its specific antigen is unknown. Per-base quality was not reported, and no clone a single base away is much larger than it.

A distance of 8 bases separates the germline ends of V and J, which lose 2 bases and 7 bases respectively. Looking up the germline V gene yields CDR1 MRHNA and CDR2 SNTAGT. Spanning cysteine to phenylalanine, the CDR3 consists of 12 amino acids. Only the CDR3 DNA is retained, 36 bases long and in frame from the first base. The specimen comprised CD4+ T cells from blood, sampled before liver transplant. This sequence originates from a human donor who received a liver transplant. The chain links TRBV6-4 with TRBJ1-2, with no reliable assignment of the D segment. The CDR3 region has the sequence CASSDPGGGYTF. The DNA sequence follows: TGTGCCAGCAGTGACCCGGGAGGTGGCTACACCTTC.